This is a list of T cell receptor beta chains from one sample in a study of cytomegalovirus exposure and HLA in healthy donors. Only in-frame clones appear in the TCRdb table, and some are missing; sequencing was by immunoSEQ multiplex PCR. Of over 150,000 clones listed, roughly 82% were seen once; the top ten hold around a tenth. The specimen sequenced was PBMCs. These receptors all come from a man between 45 and 60 years old in good health and CMV-seropositive. The CDR3 runs from the conserved cysteine through the conserved F or W. Each record gives: clone size, D gene, J gene, V gene, CDR3 protein, CDR3 DNA. D genes are given only for firm matches. Only part of the rows carry a size: once, few, many, or a class if the clone is expanded.

- - TRBJ2-2 TRBV14 CASSAWDIATGELFF TGTGCCAGCAGCGCCTGGGACATAGCGACCGGGGAGCTGTTTTTT
few - TRBJ2-1 TRBV27 CASFPTRYNEQFF TGTGCCAGCTTCCCCACACGCTACAATGAGCAGTTCTTC
- TRBD1 TRBJ2-1 TRBV18 CASSPSGGDYNEQFF TGTGCCAGCTCACCTTCAGGGGGCGACTACAATGAGCAGTTCTTC
- TRBD2 TRBJ2-7 TRBV29-1 CSVELAGPYEQYF TGCAGCGTTGAGCTAGCGGGCCCCTACGAGCAGTACTTC
- TRBD2 TRBJ2-1 TRBV10-2 CASSDHGLAGPNEQFF TGCGCCAGCAGTGATCATGGGCTAGCGGGCCCGAATGAGCAGTTCTTC
- - TRBJ1-5 TRBV28 CASSGGSQPQHF TGTGCCAGCAGTGGGGGGAGTCAGCCCCAGCATTTT
- - TRBJ1-1 TRBV7-9 CSSSRPGGYTEAFF TGTTCCAGCAGCCGCCCTGGGGGGTACACTGAAGCTTTCTTT
- - TRBJ1-2 TRBV19 CASTRGGGYTF TGTGCCAGTACCCGAGGCGGGGGCTACACCTTC
- - TRBJ1-2 TRBV30 CAWSPNYGYTF TGTGCCTGGAGTCCAAACTATGGCTACACCTTC
once TRBD2 TRBJ2-5 TRBV6-6 CASSSTSEQETQYF TGTGCCAGCAGTTCGACTAGCGAACAAGAGACCCAGTACTTC
- TRBD1 TRBJ2-7 TRBV29-1 CSANTGGYEQYF TGCAGCGCCAACACAGGGGGCTACGAGCAGTACTTC
- - TRBJ2-3 TRBV27 CASSPLREIGTDTQYF TGTGCCAGCAGTCCCCTTCGGGAAATCGGCACAGATACGCAGTATTTT
- TRBD1 TRBJ2-5 TRBV30 CAWAGTGQETQYF TGTGCCTGGGCCGGGACAGGGCAAGAGACCCAGTACTTC
- TRBD1 TRBJ1-1 TRBV6-5 CASSYSDNRGREAFF TGTGCCAGCAGTTACTCCGACAACAGGGGGCGAGAAGCTTTCTTT
- TRBD1 TRBJ1-4 TRBV30 CAWSTGTGDEKLFF TGTGCCTGGAGCACCGGGACAGGGGATGAAAAACTGTTTTTT
few TRBD1 TRBJ2-2 TRBV7-6 CASSLGVPGQVHGTSGELFF TGTGCCAGCAGCTTAGGTGTCCCCGGACAGGTGCACGGCACCTCCGGGGAGCTGTTTTTT
- - TRBJ2-7 TRBV10-3 CAISESGGSYEQYF TGTGCCATCAGTGAGTCCGGGGGATCCTACGAGCAGTACTTC
- TRBD1 TRBJ2-5 TRBV6-6 CASSYRGGTGEETQYF TGTGCCAGCAGTTACCGCGGTGGAACAGGGGAAGAGACCCAGTACTTC
once - TRBJ2-5 TRBV5-1 CASSLDSSRGTQYF TGCGCCAGCAGCTTGGATTCTAGTCGGGGGACCCAGTACTTC
- - TRBJ2-7 TRBV28 CASRLTGPTYEQYF TGTGCCAGCAGGCTGACAGGTCCTACCTACGAGCAGTACTTC
- TRBD1 TRBJ2-5 TRBV29-1 CSVERGQGPGETQYF TGCAGCGTTGAACGGGGACAGGGGCCGGGAGAGACCCAGTACTTC
- TRBD1 TRBJ1-2 TRBV6-4 CASSDGTGDYGYTF TGTGCCAGCAGTGACGGGACAGGGGACTATGGCTACACCTTC
- - TRBJ2-3 TRBV6-5 CASRISRGTDTQYF TGTGCCAGCAGAATCTCCCGGGGCACAGATACGCAGTATTTT
- TRBD2 TRBJ2-1 TRBV18 CASSPELAGHNEQFF TGTGCCAGCTCACCAGAACTAGCGGGGCACAATGAGCAGTTCTTC
- TRBD2 TRBJ2-2 TRBV28 CASRTGLGANTGELFF TGTGCCAGCAGAACGGGACTAGGGGCGAACACCGGGGAGCTGTTTTTT
- TRBD2 TRBJ2-3 TRBV5-4 CASNSRSSGGTDTQYF TGTGCCAGCAACTCCCGGTCTAGCGGGGGCACAGATACGCAGTATTTT
- - TRBJ1-4 TRBV4-2 CASRAKTGREEKLFF TGTGCCAGCAGGGCAAAAACGGGCCGGGAGGAAAAACTGTTTTTT
- TRBD1 TRBJ2-1 TRBV2 CASSGDSKNEQFF TGTGCCAGCAGTGGGGACAGCAAGAATGAGCAGTTCTTC
- - TRBJ2-5 TRBV30 CAWSGHGVETQYF TGTGCCTGGAGCGGGCACGGGGTAGAGACCCAGTACTTC